This TCR beta chain was documented in a study of blood T cell dynamics during melanoma immunotherapy. Looking at the study overall: Standard first-line treatment here was pembrolizumab or nivolumab plus ipilimumab in metastatic melanoma.

TCRdb keeps only in-frame clones here, not all; method: immunoSEQ multiplex PCR. The sample gives around 15,000 clones, about 94% of which show up once; 0.92% is in the top ten. The V and J ends lost 6 bases and 2 bases, in that order; junction bases with no gene match: 9. Germline values: CDR1 LNHDA, CDR2 SQIVND (reference sequence). This CDR3 spans 17 amino acids. The sample's time point: week 3, after first cycle of checkpoint inhibitor. Blood was drawn before treatment and at week 3 after checkpoint blockade. This clone was counted once. The V call is TRBV19, the J call TRBJ2-3; 12 bases are a match to TRBD2. The TCR was taken from a human donor with melanoma. This specimen was blood, taken from a patient treated with checkpoint blockade. In nucleotides, the CDR3 is TGTGCCAGTAGAACGACAAGGACTAGCGGGACCACAGATACGCAGTATTTT. Translation gives CASRTTRTSGTTDTQYF.